These 24 T cell receptor beta chains were sequenced from one sample in a study of T cells after yellow fever vaccination. TCRdb itself ran the 5' RACE reads through MiXCR, one entry per CDR3 protein. The table records a few hundred thousand distinct CDR3 sequences, roughly a sixth of them present only once. Sample: PBMCs, taken about 5 days after the first yellow fever vaccination. The receptors were sampled from a man between 18 and 29 years old who received the YFV17D yellow fever vaccine.

This clonotype has ten or more counts. The rearrangement uses TRBV6-2 or TRBV6-3 and TRBJ2-5; TRBD2 aligns across 14 bases. V shed 5 bases, J shed 0 bases, and the junction held 2 bases outside the gene matches. Germline V lookup: CDR1 MNHEY, CDR2 SVGEGT. This CDR3 is 16 amino acids long. The CDR3 is CASSPGLAGDQETQYF. Here the CDR3 DNA reads TGTGCCAGCAGTCCGGGACTAGCGGGGGACCAAGAGACCCAGTACTTC.

This clonotype has more than one count but fewer than ten. The genes are TRBV5-4 and TRBJ1-1, with no clear D. Per germline, CDR1 SGHNT and CDR2 YYREEE (reference sequence). Trimming took off 2 bases at V and 6 bases at J, with 8 bases between the two ends. CDR3 length equals 12 residues. CDR3 in amino acids: CASSLGHAEAFF. The DNA of the CDR3 is TGTGCCAGCAGCTTAGGTCACGCTGAAGCTTTCTTT. The whole variable domain, remainder taken from reference TRBV5-4 and TRBJ1-1, is ETGVTQSPTHLIKTRGQQVTLRCSSQSGHNTVSWYQQALGQGPQFIFQYYREEENGRGNFPPRFSGLQFPNYSSELNVNALELDDSALYLCASSLGHAEAFFGQGTRLTVV.

This clonotype was counted once. This chain links TRBV4-3 with TRBJ2-3; TRBD2 might be the D (6 bases). CDR3 length: 15 amino acids. Trimming took 0 bases from V and 6 from J, leaving 13 bases between them. CDR1 LGHNA and CDR2 YSLEER come from the germline V gene. The CDR3 here is CASSQDQGGEDTQYF. DNA for the CDR3: TGCGCCAGCAGCCAAGATCAGGGAGGAGAGGATACGCAGTATTTT.

This chain links TRBV2 with TRBJ2-7; D call uncertain. Germline values: CDR1 SNHLY, CDR2 FYNNEI. V lost 7 bases, J lost 0 bases, and 7 bases lay in between. The CDR3 spans 12 residues. The CDR3 DNA reads TGTGCCAGCAACCCTGACTCCTACGAGCAGTACTTC. It yields the protein CASNPDSYEQYF.

There are a few counts of this clonotype. The J gene is TRBJ2-7, the V gene TRBV6-2 or TRBV6-3, with D hard to call. V dropped 4 bases and J dropped 3 bases, with 10 bases sitting between them. The CDR3 has 13 residues. Germline V lookup: CDR1 MNHEY, CDR2 SVGEGT. The CDR3 region is CASSFGLIYEQYF. CDR3 DNA sequence: TGTGCCAGCAGTTTTGGATTAATCTACGAGCAGTACTTC.

The chain uses TRBV18 and TRBJ1-2; possible D gene TRBD1, 6 bases. The CDR3 totals 16 residues. V lost 3 bases, J lost 0 bases, and 14 bases lay in between. From germline, CDR1 is KGHSH and CDR2 LQKENI. The CDR3 nucleotides read TGTGCCAGCTCACCGGGGGCAGGAGAAGCTAACTATGGCTACACCTTC. Its protein product is CASSPGAGEANYGYTF.

This chain uses TRBV2 with TRBJ1-2; 7 bases fit TRBD1. Germline CDR1 and CDR2: SNHLY and FYNNEI. J was trimmed by 8 bases and V by 6 bases; bases with no gene match: 9. The CDR3 spans 13 residues. This chain's CDR3 is CASRPTGRTGYTF. The CDR3 DNA follows: TGTGCCAGCAGACCGACAGGGCGGACCGGCTACACCTTC.

The gene calls are TRBV25-1 and TRBJ1-2; tentative D call: TRBD1 (5 bases). The germline V gene has CDR1 MGHDK and CDR2 SYGVNS. Trimming took 7 bases from V and 8 from J, leaving 23 bases between them. This CDR3 has 15 residues. The CDR3 protein is CASKGWAIGDLGYTF. The CDR3 bases are TGTGCCAGCAAGGGGTGGGCAATAGGGGATTTGGGCTACACCTTC.

This clonotype has only a few counts. This chain uses TRBV7-9 with TRBJ2-7; 9 nucleotides align to TRBD1. The germline gives CDR1 SEHNR, CDR2 FQNEAQ (reference sequence). This CDR3 is built from 14 residues. After removal of 3 bases from V and 3 bases from J, the junction contained 3 bases not matched to a gene. The CDR3 DNA sequence: TGTGCCAGCAGCTTCCGGGGACAGGGCTACGAGCAGTACGTC. Protein product: CASSFRGQGYEQYV.

This clonotype has a handful of counts. V gene TRBV28 combines with J gene TRBJ1-5, with D possibly matching TRBD1 (5 bases). V was shortened by 2 bases and J by 5 bases, with 10 bases between the two germline ends. The germline V gene has CDR1 MDHEN and CDR2 SYDVKM. This CDR3 region has 14 residues. The CDR3 DNA reads TGTGCCAGCAGTTTACTAAGGGGCTATCAGCCCCAGCATTTT. Protein sequence: CASSLLRGYQPQHF.

This chain joins TRBV7-2 and TRBJ2-1; D gene unclear. The germline gives CDR1 SGHTA, CDR2 FQGNSA. The CDR3 loop spans 15 amino acids. V lost 1 base, J lost 4 bases, and 11 bases lay in between. In DNA, the CDR3 is TGTGCCAGCAGCTTAGATTCGAGTCGGTACAATGAGCAGTTCTTC. This gives the protein CASSLDSSRYNEQFF.

The V and J genes are TRBV2 and TRBJ1-1; 10 nucleotides align to TRBD1. The V gene end was trimmed by 2 bases and the J gene end by 0 bases; junction bases not matched to a gene: 6. Germline loops: CDR1 SNHLY, CDR2 FYNNEI. The CDR3 has 17 amino acids. DNA for the CDR3: TGTGCCAGCAGTGAATACGGGACAGGGGCGCTGAACACTGAAGCTTTCTTT. Translated, it gives CASSEYGTGALNTEAFF.

The genes are TRBV19 and TRBJ2-4; D gene uncertain. This CDR3 has 15 amino acids. CDR1 and CDR2 from the germline V gene are LNHDA and SQIVND (reference sequence). Deletions cut 9 bases from V and 3 bases from J, with 18 bases between. Written as DNA, the CDR3 is TGTGCCAGACGATATCCCCCTGGAGACAAAAACATTCAGTACTTC. Encoded protein: CARRYPPGDKNIQYF.

On this clonotype: The junction shows a germline mismatch at one end, possibly a read error. The J gene is TRBJ2-1, the V gene TRBV13; no reliable D call. This CDR3 spans 11 amino acids. Germline V gene lookup returns CDR1 PRHDT and CDR2 FYEKMQ (reference sequence). CDR3 amino acids: CASSLGVHLLF. The CDR3 DNA is TGTGCCAGCAGCTTAGGGGTACATTTGCTCTTC.

This clonotype was seen only a few times. The rearrangement joins TRBV2 to TRBJ2-5; D is unresolved. The CDR3 is made up of 13 amino acids. CDR1 and CDR2 (germline): SNHLY, FYNNEI. Trimming left V 4 bases short and J 4 bases short, with 10 bases between. The CDR3 coding sequence is TGTGCCAGCAGTGCCCCAGGTGGAGAGACCCAGTACTTC. This codes for CASSAPGGETQYF. The full variable domain, in which reference TRBV2 and TRBJ2-5 provide the parts outside the CDR3, is EPEVTQTPSHQVTQMGQEVILRCVPISNHLYFYWYRQILGQKVEFLVSFYNNEISEKSEIFDDQFSVERPDGSNFTLKIRSTKLEDSAMYFCASSAPGGETQYFGPGTRLLVL.

CDR3 sequence reads: CASSLEAQNNEQFF. In nucleotides, the CDR3 is TGCGCCAGCAGCTTGGAAGCGCAAAACAATGAGCAGTTCTTC. V and J are TRBV5-1 and TRBJ2-1; unclear D gene. The CDR3 runs to 14 residues. V lost 0 bases and J lost 5, with 9 bases in between. The germline V gene encodes CDR1 SGHRS and CDR2 YFSETQ.

V usage is TRBV9 and J usage is TRBJ1-2, with a weak D call TRBD1 (5 bases). This CDR3 contains 16 residues. Germline CDR1 reads SGDLS; CDR2 reads YYNGEE. V dropped 0 bases and J dropped 7 bases, with 19 bases sitting between them. The CDR3 DNA follows: TGTGCCAGCAGCGTAGTGGACAATAGAGGGCTAAGTGGCTACACCTTC. It codes for CASSVVDNRGLSGYTF.

This clonotype was seen a few times. The V gene is TRBV6-1, the J gene TRBJ2-5; D is ambiguous. Germline V gives CDR1 MNHNS, CDR2 SASEGT. The CDR3 totals 13 residues. Trimming left V 4 bases short and J 2 bases short, with 8 bases between. The CDR3 sequence is CASSVYGQETQYF. The CDR3 DNA reads TGTGCCAGCAGTGTGTATGGACAAGAGACCCAGTACTTC.

This clonotype was seen only a few times. This chain connects TRBV20-1 to TRBJ2-7, with 8 bases that match TRBD1. The ends lost 2 bases at V and 1 base at J; junction bases unmatched: 4. CDR1 is DFQATT, CDR2 SNEGSKA, per germline (reference sequence). This CDR3 spans 14 amino acids. Here the CDR3 reads CSARTGTGSYEQYF. The CDR3, as DNA: TGCAGTGCTAGAACCGGGACAGGATCCTACGAGCAGTACTTC.

For this clonotype: A much larger clone sits a single nucleotide away, making a read error possible. V usage is TRBV6-5 and J usage is TRBJ1-4; no clear D. The CDR3 totals 12 residues. CDR1 is MNHEY, CDR2 SVGAGI, per germline. The CDR3 nucleotides read TGTGCCAGCAGTTCCCGGAGGGAAAAACTGCTTTTT. Translation: CASSSRREKLLF.

This clonotype has at least ten counts. The genes are TRBV6-5 and TRBJ2-3, with TRBD2 identical over 11 bases. This CDR3 has 19 residues. Germline CDR1 reads MNHEY; CDR2 reads SVGAGI. The V gene end was trimmed by 0 bases and the J gene end by 2 bases; junction bases not matched to a gene: 10. The CDR3 here is CASSYSIPTSGGLTDTQYF. CDR3 DNA: TGTGCCAGCAGTTACTCGATCCCCACTAGCGGGGGCCTCACAGATACGCAGTATTTT.

Many counts were recorded for this clonotype. The chain's CDR3 is CASSLQGQAGTQYF. In nucleotides, the CDR3 is TGCGCCAGCAGCTTACAGGGGCAGGCAGGGACGCAGTATTTT. The chain is built from TRBV4-1 and TRBJ2-3; the match to TRBD1 covers 7 bases. Germline V gene sequence: CDR1 MGHRA, CDR2 YSYEKL. After removal of 5 bases from V and 9 bases from J, the junction contained 11 bases not matched to a gene. The CDR3 is made up of 14 amino acids.

The rearrangement links TRBV4-1 to TRBJ2-3, with 10 bases fitting TRBD2. In germline, CDR1 is MGHRA, CDR2 YSYEKL. This CDR3 spans 17 amino acids. V lost 4 bases, J lost 6 bases, and 13 bases stayed unmatched. CDR3 residues: CASSRGFTSGAGDTQYF. The CDR3 DNA sequence: TGCGCCAGCAGCCGCGGCTTCACTAGCGGGGCCGGGGATACGCAGTATTTT.

This clonotype has just a few counts. The chain couples TRBV5-1 to TRBJ2-1; TRBD1 aligns across 11 bases. The germline V gene encodes CDR1 SGHRS and CDR2 YFSETQ. J was trimmed by 3 bases and V by 4 bases; bases with no gene match: 9. The length of the CDR3 is 17 residues. The DNA for the CDR3 is TGCGCCAGCAGCGGGGGACAGGGGGTACGAGTCTACAATGAGCAGTTCTTC. Its translation: CASSGGQGVRVYNEQFF.